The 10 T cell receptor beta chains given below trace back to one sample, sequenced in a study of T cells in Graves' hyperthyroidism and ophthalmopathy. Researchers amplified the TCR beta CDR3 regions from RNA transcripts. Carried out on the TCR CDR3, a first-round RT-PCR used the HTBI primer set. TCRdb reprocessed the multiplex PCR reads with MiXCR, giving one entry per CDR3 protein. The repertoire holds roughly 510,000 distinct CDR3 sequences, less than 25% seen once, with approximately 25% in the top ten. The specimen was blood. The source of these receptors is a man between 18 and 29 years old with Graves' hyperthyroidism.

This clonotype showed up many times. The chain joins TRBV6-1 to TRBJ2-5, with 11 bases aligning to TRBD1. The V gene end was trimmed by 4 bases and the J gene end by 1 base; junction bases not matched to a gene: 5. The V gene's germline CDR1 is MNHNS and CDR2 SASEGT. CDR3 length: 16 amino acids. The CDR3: CASSGGQGATQETQYF. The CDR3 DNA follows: TGTGCCAGCAGTGGAGGACAGGGGGCAACCCAAGAGACCCAGTACTTC.

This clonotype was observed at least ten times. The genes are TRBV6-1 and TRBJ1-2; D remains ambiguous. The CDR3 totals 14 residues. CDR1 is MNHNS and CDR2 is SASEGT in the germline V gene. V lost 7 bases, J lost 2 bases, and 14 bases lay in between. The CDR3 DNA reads TGTGCCAGCACCCCCTTCAGCCGGAACTATGGCTACACCTTC. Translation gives CASTPFSRNYGYTF.

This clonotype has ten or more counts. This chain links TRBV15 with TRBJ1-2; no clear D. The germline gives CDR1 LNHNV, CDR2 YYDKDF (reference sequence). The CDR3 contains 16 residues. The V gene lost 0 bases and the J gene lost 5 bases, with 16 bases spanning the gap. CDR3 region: CATSRDRGWGRYGYTF. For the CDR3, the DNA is TGTGCCACCAGCAGAGATCGAGGCTGGGGAAGGTATGGCTACACCTTC.

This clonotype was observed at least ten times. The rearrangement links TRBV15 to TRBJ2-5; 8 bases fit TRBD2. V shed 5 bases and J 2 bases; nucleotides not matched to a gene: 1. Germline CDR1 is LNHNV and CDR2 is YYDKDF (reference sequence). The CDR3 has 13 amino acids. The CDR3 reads CATSRGGQETQYF. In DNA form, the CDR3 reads TGTGCCACCAGCCGGGGGGGTCAAGAGACCCAGTACTTC. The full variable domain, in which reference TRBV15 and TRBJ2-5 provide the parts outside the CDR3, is DAMVIQNPRYQVTQFGKPVTLSCSQTLNHNVMYWYQQKSSQAPKLLFHYYDKDFNNEADTPDNFQSRRPNTSFCFLDIRSPGLGDTAMYLCATSRGGQETQYFGPGTRLLVL.

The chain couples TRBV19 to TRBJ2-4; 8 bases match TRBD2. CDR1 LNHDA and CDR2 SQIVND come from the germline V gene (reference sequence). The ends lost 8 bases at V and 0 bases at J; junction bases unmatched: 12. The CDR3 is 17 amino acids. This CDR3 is CASARPAGGLAKNIQYF. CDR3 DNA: TGTGCCAGTGCTAGGCCGGCGGGGGGACTAGCCAAAAACATTCAGTACTTC.

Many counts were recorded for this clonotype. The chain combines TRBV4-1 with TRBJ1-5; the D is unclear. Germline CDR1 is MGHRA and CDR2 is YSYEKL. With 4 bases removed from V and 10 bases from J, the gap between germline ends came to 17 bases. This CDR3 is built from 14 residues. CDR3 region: CASSPLKGPRPQHF. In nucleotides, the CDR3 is TGCGCCAGCAGCCCTCTCAAAGGGCCTCGACCCCAGCATTTT.

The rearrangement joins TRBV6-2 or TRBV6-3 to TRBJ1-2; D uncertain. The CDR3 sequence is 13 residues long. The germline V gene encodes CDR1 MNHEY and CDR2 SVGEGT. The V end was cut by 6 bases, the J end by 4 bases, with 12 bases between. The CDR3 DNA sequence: TGTGCCAGCAGCCCCCTCCGGGGCTATGGCTACACCTTC. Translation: CASSPLRGYGYTF.

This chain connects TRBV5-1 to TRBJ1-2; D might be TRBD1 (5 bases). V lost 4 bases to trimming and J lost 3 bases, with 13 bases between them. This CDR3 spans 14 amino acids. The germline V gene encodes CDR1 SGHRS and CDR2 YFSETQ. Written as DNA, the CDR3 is TGCGCCAGCAGCCGGGAGGGGCAGGACTATGGCTACACCTTC. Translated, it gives CASSREGQDYGYTF.

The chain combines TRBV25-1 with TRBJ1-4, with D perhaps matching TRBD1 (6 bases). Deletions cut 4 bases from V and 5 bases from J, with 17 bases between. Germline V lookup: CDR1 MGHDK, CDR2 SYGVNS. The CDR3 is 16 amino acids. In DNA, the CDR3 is TGTGCCAGCAGTGCCGCGGAGGGGGGCCCCAATGAAAAACTGTTTTTT. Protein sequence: CASSAAEGGPNEKLFF.

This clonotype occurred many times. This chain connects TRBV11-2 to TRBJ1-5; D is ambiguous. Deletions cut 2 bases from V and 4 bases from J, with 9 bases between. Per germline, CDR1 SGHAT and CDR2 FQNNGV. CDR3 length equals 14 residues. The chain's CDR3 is CASSLNNINQPQHF. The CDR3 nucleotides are TGTGCCAGCAGCTTAAACAATATTAATCAGCCCCAGCATTTT.